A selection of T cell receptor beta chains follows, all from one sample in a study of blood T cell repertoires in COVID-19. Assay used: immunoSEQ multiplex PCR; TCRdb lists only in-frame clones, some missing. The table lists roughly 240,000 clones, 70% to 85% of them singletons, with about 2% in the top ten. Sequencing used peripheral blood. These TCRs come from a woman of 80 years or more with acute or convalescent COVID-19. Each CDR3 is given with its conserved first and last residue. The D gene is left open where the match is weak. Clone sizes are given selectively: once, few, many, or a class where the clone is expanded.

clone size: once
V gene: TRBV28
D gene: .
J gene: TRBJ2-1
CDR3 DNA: TGTGCCAGCAGTTTGACAGGGACTCCAAATGAGCAGTTCTTC
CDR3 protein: CASSLTGTPNEQFF

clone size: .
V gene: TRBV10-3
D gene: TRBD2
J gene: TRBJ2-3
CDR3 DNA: TGTGCCATCAGTGATCCTAGCGGGGGGGCGAAGGATACGCAGTATTTT
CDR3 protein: CAISDPSGGAKDTQYF

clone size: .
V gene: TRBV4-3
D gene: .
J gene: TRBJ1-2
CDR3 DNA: TGCGCCAGCAGCCAAGTTCGGGGGGGCAGTGGCTACACCTTC
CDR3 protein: CASSQVRGGSGYTF

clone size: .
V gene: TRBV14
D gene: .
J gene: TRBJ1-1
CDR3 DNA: TGTGCCAGCAGCCAAGACTGGGGCAAAGTTGACACTGAAGCTTTCTTT
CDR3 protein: CASSQDWGKVDTEAFF

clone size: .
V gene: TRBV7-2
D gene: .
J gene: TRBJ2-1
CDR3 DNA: TGTGCCAGCAGCTCATACCGTAGGGACTCCGGCTATGAGCAGTTCTTC
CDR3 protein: CASSSYRRDSGYEQFF

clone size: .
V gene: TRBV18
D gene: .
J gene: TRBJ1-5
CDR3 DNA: TGTGCCAGCTCTCAAGACAGGCATCAGCCCCAGCATTTT
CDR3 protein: CASSQDRHQPQHF

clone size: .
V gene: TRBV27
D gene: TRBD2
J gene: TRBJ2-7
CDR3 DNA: TGTGCCAGCAGTTTAAAGCGGGGGAGTTACGAGCAGTACTTC
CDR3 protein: CASSLKRGSYEQYF

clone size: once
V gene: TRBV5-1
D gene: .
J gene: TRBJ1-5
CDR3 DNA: TGCGCCAGCAGTGTGACAGAAAATCAGCCCCAGCATTTT
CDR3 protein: CASSVTENQPQHF

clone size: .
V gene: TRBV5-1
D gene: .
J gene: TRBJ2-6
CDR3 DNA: TGCGCCAGCAGCTTGGCCAAGGGGGAACCTAGCTCTGGGGCCAACGTCCTGACTTTC
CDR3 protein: CASSLAKGEPSSGANVLTF

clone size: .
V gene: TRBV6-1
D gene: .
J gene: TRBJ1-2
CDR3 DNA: TGTGCCAGCAGTGAACAGGGGAGGGGGACCTATGGCTACACCTTC
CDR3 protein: CASSEQGRGTYGYTF

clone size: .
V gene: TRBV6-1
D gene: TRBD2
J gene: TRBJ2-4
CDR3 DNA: TGTGCCAGCAGTGAAGCGCTAGCGGGGCTATCCCAGGGGGCCAAAAACATTCAGTACTTC
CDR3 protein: CASSEALAGLSQGAKNIQYF

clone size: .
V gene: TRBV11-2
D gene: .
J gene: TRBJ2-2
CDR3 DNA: TGTGCCAGCAGCCAGACTAACACCGGGGAGCTGTTTTTT
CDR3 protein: CASSQTNTGELFF

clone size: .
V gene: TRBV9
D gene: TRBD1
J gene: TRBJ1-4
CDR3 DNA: TGTGCCAGCAGCGTGACTGCCGGGACAGGGAATGAAAAACTGTTTTTT
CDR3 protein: CASSVTAGTGNEKLFF

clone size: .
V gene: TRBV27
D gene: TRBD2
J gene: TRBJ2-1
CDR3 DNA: TGTGCCAGCAGTTCAATACTACTAGCGGGGGGGCCACTCCCTGAGCAGTTCTTC
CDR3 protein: CASSSILLAGGPLPEQFF